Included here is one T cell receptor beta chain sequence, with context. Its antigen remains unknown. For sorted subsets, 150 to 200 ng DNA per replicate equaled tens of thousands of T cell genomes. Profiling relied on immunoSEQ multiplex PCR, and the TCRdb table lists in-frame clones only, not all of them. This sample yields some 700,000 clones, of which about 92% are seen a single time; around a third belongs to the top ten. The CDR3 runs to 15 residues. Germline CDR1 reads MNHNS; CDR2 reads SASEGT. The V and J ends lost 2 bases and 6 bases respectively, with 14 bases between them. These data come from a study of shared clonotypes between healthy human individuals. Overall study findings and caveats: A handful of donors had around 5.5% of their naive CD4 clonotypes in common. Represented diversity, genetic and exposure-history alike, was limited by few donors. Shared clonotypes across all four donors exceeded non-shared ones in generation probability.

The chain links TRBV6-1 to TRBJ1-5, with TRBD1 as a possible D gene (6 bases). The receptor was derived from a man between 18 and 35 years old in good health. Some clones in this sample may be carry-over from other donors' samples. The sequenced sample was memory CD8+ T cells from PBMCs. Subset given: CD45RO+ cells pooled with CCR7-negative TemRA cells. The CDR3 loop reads CASSERNREGQPQHF. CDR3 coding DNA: TGTGCCAGCAGTGAAAGGAACAGGGAAGGTCAGCCCCAGCATTTT.